Described below is a single T cell receptor beta chain sequence and its context. This record comes from a study of CD8 T cells in Susac syndrome. Sequencing targeted TCR beta in T cells from blood (CD8+ and CD4+). The multiple sclerosis controls comprised treatment-naive patients whose relapsing-remitting disease was stable or active. CD8+ and CD4+ T cells were negatively isolated; TEMRA cells were FACS-enriched. The CDR3 has 13 amino acids. The V end was cut by 3 bases, the J end by 2 bases, with 7 bases between. Per germline, CDR1 SEHNR and CDR2 FQNEAQ (reference sequence). Roughly 0.45 to 1 ug RNA was reverse transcribed with random hexamers. TCR beta CDR3 was amplified by immunoSEQ covering 54 Vbeta and 13 Jbeta. TCRdb independently ran MiXCR on the immunoSEQ multiplex PCR reads; one entry per CDR3 protein. The repertoire includes more than 95,000 distinct CDR3 sequences, 85% to 95% of them detected once, and 0.085% to 0.095% sits in the top ten.

The J gene is TRBJ1-2, the V gene TRBV7-9; D is perhaps TRBD1 (6 bases). The specimen sequenced was CD4+ T cells from PBMCs. The origin of this receptor is a human donor with multiple sclerosis. CDR3 sequence: CASSFGTNYGYTF. As DNA, the CDR3 is TGTGCCAGCAGCTTCGGGACAAACTATGGCTACACCTTC.